This T cell receptor (beta chain) appears in the sequencing data of a study of T cells after yellow fever vaccination. Whole-study findings and limits: Most clones from primary vaccination resurfaced after the booster (about 95% CD4, approximately 87% CD8).

V lost 4 bases to trimming and J lost 5 bases; unmatched junction nucleotides: 7. The CDR3 is 16 residues long. Germline V CDR1 and CDR2: SGHDT, YYEEEE. This clonotype was seen only a few times. Its antigen is still unknown. Synthesis of TCR cDNA relied on 5'RACE template switching, which attached a universal primer site and UMIs. TCRdb recomputed calls from the 5' RACE reads with MiXCR, one row per CDR3 protein. The table lists hundreds of thousands of distinct CDR3 sequences, over 9% of them singletons, with 15% in the top ten. V and J are TRBV5-6 and TRBJ2-2; TRBD2 matches 11 bases. The receptor was isolated from a man in his thirties or forties who received the YFV17D yellow fever vaccine. The material sequenced was PBMCs, taken on the day of the yellow fever booster vaccination. CDR3 nucleotide sequence: TGTGCCAGCAGCCCACCCCTAGCGGGAGGTACCGGGGAGCTGTTTTTT. Protein product: CASSPPLAGGTGELFF.